This is a list of T cell receptor beta chains from one sample in a study of blood T cell repertoires in COVID-19. The table came from immunoSEQ multiplex PCR; TCRdb's copy has only in-frame clones and leaves some out. In the table there are around 300,000 clones, about nine tenths of which are singletons. Sequencing was done on a sample of peripheral blood. The receptor set was obtained from a woman aged 35 to 49 who had recovered from COVID-19. The CDR3 runs from the conserved cysteine through the conserved F or W. Each record gives: CDR3 protein, CDR3 DNA, clone size, D gene, J gene, V gene. A D gene is named only where the DNA matches it firmly. A row's size may be missing; if present it is once, few, many or a size class.

CASSSGSGVANEQFF,TGCGCCAGCAGCTCCGGATCGGGAGTGGCCAATGAGCAGTTCTTC,.,.,TRBJ2-1,TRBV5-1
CARLLTLYEQYF,TGTGCCAGACTCCTCACTTTATACGAGCAGTACTTC,.,.,TRBJ2-7,TRBV9
CASSTGQGDHYGYTF,TGTGCCAGCAGTACCGGACAGGGGGATCACTATGGCTACACCTTC,once,TRBD1,TRBJ1-2,TRBV28
CASSQDLLEQYF,TGTGCCAGCAGCCAAGACCTCCTCGAGCAGTACTTC,.,.,TRBJ2-7,TRBV14
CASSNPPRTGAPGDQYF,TGTGCCAGCAGCAATCCCCCTAGGACAGGGGCCCCGGGGGACCAGTACTTC,few,TRBD1,TRBJ2-5,TRBV3-1/TRBV3-2
CASSQVRETQYF,TGCGCCAGCAGCCAAGTCCGGGAGACCCAGTACTTC,.,.,TRBJ2-5,TRBV4-1
CASTPRGYGETQYF,TGTGCCAGCACCCCTCGGGGATATGGAGAGACCCAGTACTTC,.,.,TRBJ2-5,TRBV28
CASSARLGDEQYF,TGTGCCAGCAGCGCTAGACTGGGTGACGAGCAGTACTTC,.,.,TRBJ2-7,TRBV11-3
CASSLFQGLLHEQYF,TGTGCCAGCAGCTTATTTCAGGGACTCCTCCACGAGCAGTACTTC,.,.,TRBJ2-7,TRBV7-6
CASSILSFGLAGSTDTQYF,TGTGCCAGTAGTATTCTATCGTTTGGACTAGCGGGGAGCACAGATACGCAGTATTTT,.,TRBD2,TRBJ2-3,TRBV19
CASSPNPSPAETQYF,TGTGCCAGCAGCCCTAATCCGTCCCCTGCCGAGACCCAGTACTTC,.,.,TRBJ2-5,TRBV7-6
CASGLEQNTEAFF,TGTGCTAGTGGTTTGGAACAGAACACTGAAGCTTTCTTT,.,.,TRBJ1-1,TRBV12-5
CASSEKGREFPGELFF,TGTGCCAGCAGTGAAAAGGGGAGGGAGTTTCCCGGGGAGCTGTTTTTT,.,TRBD2,TRBJ2-2,TRBV2
CASTLGLLLVF,TGTGCCAGTACCCTGGGACTACTGCTTGTATTT,.,TRBD2,TRBJ2-3,TRBV6-5
CSVVEQPNSPLHF,TGCAGCGTGGTGGAGCAGCCCAATTCACCCCTCCACTTT,once,.,TRBJ1-6,TRBV29-1
CAWSRQGTEAFF,TGTGCCTGGAGTCGACAGGGGACTGAAGCTTTCTTT,.,TRBD1,TRBJ1-1,TRBV30
CASSLTSGGSQPQHF,TGTGCCAGCAGTTTAACATCGGGGGGGTCTCAGCCCCAGCATTTT,.,.,TRBJ1-5,TRBV27
CASSQRQGAPYEQYF,TGTGCCAGCAGTCAGAGACAGGGGGCTCCGTACGAGCAGTACTTC,.,TRBD1,TRBJ2-7,TRBV6-5
CASSPSDRNNEQFF,TGTGCCAGCAGTCCCTCGGACAGAAACAATGAGCAGTTCTTC,once,.,TRBJ2-1,TRBV27
CASSHNPGQGVADTQYF,TGCGCCAGCAGCCATAATCCGGGACAGGGGGTCGCAGATACGCAGTATTTT,.,TRBD1,TRBJ2-3,TRBV4-1
CASSPTTWRGEKLFF,TGTGCCAGCAGCCCCACGACCTGGAGGGGAGAAAAACTGTTTTTT,.,.,TRBJ1-4,TRBV7-9
CASSLGQHTGELFF,TGTGCCAGCAGTTTGGGACAGCACACCGGGGAGCTGTTTTTT,.,TRBD1,TRBJ2-2,TRBV27
CAWSGETEAFF,TGTGCCTGGAGCGGGGAGACTGAAGCTTTCTTT,.,.,TRBJ1-1,TRBV30
CASSQGYQPQHF,TGTGCCAGTAGTCAGGGATATCAGCCCCAGCATTTT,once,.,TRBJ1-5,TRBV19
CASRKFGEGEADTQYF,TGTGCCAGCAGAAAATTTGGCGAAGGGGAAGCAGATACGCAGTATTTT,.,.,TRBJ2-3,TRBV2
CASSPRIAGGGTDTQYF,TGCGCCAGCAGCCCCCGAATAGCGGGAGGAGGCACAGATACGCAGTATTTT,.,TRBD2,TRBJ2-3,TRBV4-1
CATSRGRDYEQFF,TGTGCCACCAGCAGAGGACGGGACTATGAGCAGTTCTTC,.,.,TRBJ2-1,TRBV15
CASSTIRLAGPDTQYF,TGTGCCAGCAGCACAATCCGACTAGCGGGACCCGATACGCAGTATTTT,.,.,TRBJ2-3,TRBV21-1
CASGGYNEQFF,TGTGCCAGTGGCGGGTACAATGAGCAGTTCTTC,.,.,TRBJ2-1,TRBV13
CASSLREEPEQFF,TGTGCCAGCAGTTTACGGGAGGAGCCTGAGCAGTTCTTC,.,TRBD2,TRBJ2-1,TRBV28
CASRTQGHTGELFF,TGTGCCAGCAGGACACAGGGGCACACCGGGGAGCTGTTTTTT,.,TRBD1,TRBJ2-2,TRBV6-6